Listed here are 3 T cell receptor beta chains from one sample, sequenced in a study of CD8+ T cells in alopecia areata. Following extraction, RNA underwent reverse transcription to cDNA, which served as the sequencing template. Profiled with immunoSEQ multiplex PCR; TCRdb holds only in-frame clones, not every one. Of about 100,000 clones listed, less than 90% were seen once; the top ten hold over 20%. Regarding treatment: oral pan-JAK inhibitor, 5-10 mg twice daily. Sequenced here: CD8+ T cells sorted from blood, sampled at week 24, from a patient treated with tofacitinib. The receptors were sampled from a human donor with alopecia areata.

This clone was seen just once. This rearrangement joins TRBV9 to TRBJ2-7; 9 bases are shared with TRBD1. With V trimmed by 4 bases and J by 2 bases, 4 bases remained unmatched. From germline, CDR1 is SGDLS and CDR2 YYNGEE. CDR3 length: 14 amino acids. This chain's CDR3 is CASSSRTGAYEQYF. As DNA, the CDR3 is TGTGCCAGCAGCTCTCGGACAGGGGCCTACGAGCAGTACTTC. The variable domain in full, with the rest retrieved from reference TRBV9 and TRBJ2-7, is DSGVTQTPKHLITATGQRVTLRCSPRSGDLSVYWYQQSLDQGLQFLIQYYNGEERAKGNILERFSAQQFPDLHSELNLSSLELGDSALYFCASSSRTGAYEQYFGPGTRLTVT.

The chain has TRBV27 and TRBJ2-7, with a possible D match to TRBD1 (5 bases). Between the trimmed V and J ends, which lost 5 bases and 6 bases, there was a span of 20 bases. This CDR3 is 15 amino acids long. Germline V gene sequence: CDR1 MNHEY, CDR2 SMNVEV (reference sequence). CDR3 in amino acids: CASSAQGYGISEQYF. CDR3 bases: TGTGCCAGCAGTGCCCAGGGATATGGCATCTCCGAGCAGTACTTC.

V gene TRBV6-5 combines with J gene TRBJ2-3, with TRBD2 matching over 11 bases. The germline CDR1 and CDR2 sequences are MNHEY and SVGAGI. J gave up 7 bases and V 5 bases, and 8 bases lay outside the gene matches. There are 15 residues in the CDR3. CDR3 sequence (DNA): TGTGCCAGCAGTACCCTAGCGGGGGGCTTCAATACGCAGTATTTT. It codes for CASSTLAGGFNTQYF.